What follows are 6 T cell receptor beta chains derived from one specimen sequenced in a study of T cells in localized non-small cell lung cancer (dated by TCRdb to the early 2020s). Receptor amplification or capture employed the immunoSEQ multiplex PCR assay. Not all clones reach the TCRdb copy of this immuneACCESS table, which keeps in-frame sequences only. Checked studies attribute under half of the gap to unresolved V genes and leave the rest unexplained. Recorded for this sample are about 74,000 clones; around 85% of them occurred a single time. 1% to 1.5% of the sample is in the top ten clones. Here the sequenced sample was peripheral blood, taken before any cancer treatment. Every receptor here comes from a female donor of 60 years or more with stage I lung adenocarcinoma.

V and J are TRBV10-1 and TRBJ2-1; tentative D call: TRBD2 (7 bases). Germline V gene sequence: CDR1 WNHNN, CDR2 SYGVQD (reference sequence). The CDR3 loop spans 16 amino acids. V was clipped by 2 bases and J by 3 bases, with 14 bases between them. The CDR3 bases are TGCGCCAGCAGTGAGGGCGGGGGACAAAACTACAATGAGCAGTTCTTC. As protein: CASSEGGGQNYNEQFF.

This chain joins TRBV6-5 and TRBJ2-7; 7 bases are shared with TRBD1. Germline loops: CDR1 MNHEY, CDR2 SVGAGI. With V trimmed by 6 bases and J by 4 bases, 9 bases remained unmatched. The CDR3 has 14 residues. Written as DNA, the CDR3 is TGTGCCAGCAGATTGGGACAGCGTATGTACGAGCAGTACTTC. Protein: CASRLGQRMYEQYF.

This chain joins TRBV7-9 and TRBJ1-5; no firm D call. CDR1 and CDR2 (germline): SEHNR, FQNEAQ (reference sequence). The CDR3 runs 12 residues. With 5 bases removed from V and 4 bases from J, the gap between germline ends came to 6 bases. The CDR3 reads CASSPDNQPQHF. The DNA for the CDR3 is TGTGCCAGCAGCCCAGATAATCAGCCCCAGCATTTT.

The chain links TRBV7-3 to TRBJ1-6; D not certain. The germline V and J ends were trimmed by 4 bases and 0 bases, with 16 bases remaining between them. CDR3 size: 18 residues. Germline CDR1 is SGHTA and CDR2 is FQGTGA. CDR3 in DNA: TGTGCCAGCAGCTACGGACTATTTTATAGCTCCTATAATTCACCCCTCCACTTT. Translating it yields CASSYGLFYSSYNSPLHF.

This rearrangement joins TRBV7-9 to TRBJ2-3; unclear D gene. Germline V gives CDR1 SEHNR, CDR2 FQNEAQ (reference sequence). Trimming pared 3 bases from V and 4 bases from J, leaving 11 bases between. This CDR3 is 14 amino acids long. CDR3 sequence (DNA): TGTGCCAGCAGCTTCAACCCTCGGGCAGATACGCAGTATTTT. Translating it yields CASSFNPRADTQYF. The full variable domain, with the rest looked up from reference TRBV7-9 and TRBJ2-3, is DTGVSQNPRHKITKRGQNVTFRCDPISEHNRLYWYRQTLGQGPEFLTYFQNEAQLEKSRLLSDRFSAERPKGSFSTLEIQRTEQGDSAMYLCASSFNPRADTQYFGPGTRLTVL.

This clone was seen a handful of times. J is TRBJ2-3 and V is TRBV18; no clear D. CDR3 length: 13 amino acids. Trimming shortened V by 3 bases and J by 1 base, and 5 bases separated the two germline ends. Per the germline V gene, CDR1 is KGHSH and CDR2 is LQKENI. The CDR3, as DNA: TGTGCCAGCTCACCGGTGCGCACAGATACGCAGTATTTT. This gives the protein CASSPVRTDTQYF.